The clone carrying this T cell receptor (beta chain) appeared a single time. Its antigen is unknown. The record originates from a study of shared clonotypes between healthy human individuals. This CDR3 has 10 residues. V was trimmed by 8 bases and J by 6 bases, leaving 7 bases between them. Germline CDR1 and CDR2: SNHLY and FYNNEI. The study separated CD4+ cells into CD45RA+ naive and CD45RA-negative memory subsets. Points from the study as a whole: Only a few donors were included, so the genetic and exposure-history diversity represented was limited.

An even split of each subset's genomic DNA across several immunoSEQ plates was performed. Study processing details: ImmunoSEQ gave junction-only sequences without quality scores, so filtering differed. The protocol was immunoSEQ multiplex PCR, while the TCRdb copy is restricted to in-frame clones and leaves out a portion. V and J calls and clone size are those listed in that table; D and trimming were worked out from the DNA. The sample includes 2,100,000 or so clones, nearly 97% of them seen just once. This chain links TRBV2 with TRBJ2-5; the D call may be TRBD1 or TRBD2 (5 bases each). This clonotype originated in a man aged 18 to 29 in good health. Sample: naive CD4+ T cells sorted from blood. Noted subset: CD45RA+ positively selected. This CDR3 reads CASGGQTQYF. DNA for the CDR3: TGTGCCAGCGGGGGTCAGACCCAGTACTTC. Full variable domain (missing parts from reference TRBV2 and TRBJ2-5): EPEVTQTPSHQVTQMGQEVILRCVPISNHLYFYWYRQILGQKVEFLVSFYNNEISEKSEIFDDQFSVERPDGSNFTLKIRSTKLEDSAMYFCASGGQTQYFGPGTRLLVL.